The 8 T cell receptor beta chains below were found in one sample sequenced in a study of T cell repertoires in cytomegalovirus infection. TCRdb fed the reads into MiXCR, producing one record per CDR3 protein. Altogether some 560,000 distinct CDR3 sequences are present, just under 40% being singletons, with the ten largest covering 48%. These receptors have no known antigen. Material: cultured PBMCs, obtained from culture after CMV antigen stimulation. These receptors all stem from a human donor in good health (CMV status not recorded). Some clones in this sample may be carry-over from other donors' samples.

This sequence joins TRBV12-3 or TRBV12-4 and TRBJ2-2; no clear D. The CDR3 has 16 amino acids. V lost 5 bases and J 0 bases, leaving 13 bases between the germline ends. DNA for the CDR3: TGTGCCAGCAGTCCCAATCGCCCAGCGAACACCGGGGAGCTGTTTTTT. Its translation: CASSPNRPANTGELFF.

This sequence joins TRBV18 and TRBJ2-1, with D unresolved. Germline CDR1 is KGHSH and CDR2 is LQKENI. The CDR3 is made up of 15 amino acids. V dropped 0 bases and J dropped 2 bases, with 8 bases sitting between them. CDR3 DNA: TGTGCCAGCTCACCACCATCGAAGACCTACAATGAGCAGTTCTTC. Protein sequence: CASSPPSKTYNEQFF.

The rearrangement joins TRBV12-3 or TRBV12-4 to TRBJ2-7; D possibly corresponds to TRBD1 (5 bases). V shed 4 bases and J shed 7 bases, with 8 bases lying between them. This CDR3 is built from 11 residues. Here the CDR3 DNA reads TGTGCCAGCAGTTCTGCAGGGGAGCAGTACTTC. It specifies CASSSAGEQYF.

This clonotype was found a few times. The chain combines TRBV7-2 with TRBJ2-1, with D perhaps TRBD1 or TRBD2 (5 bases each). V dropped 5 bases and J dropped 3 bases, with 23 bases sitting between them. Germline V lookup: CDR1 SGHTA, CDR2 FQGNSA. The CDR3 loop spans 18 amino acids. CDR3: CASSPRGSRQRGYNEQFF. The CDR3 DNA is TGTGCCAGCAGCCCTCGGGGCAGCAGACAACGAGGCTACAATGAGCAGTTCTTC.

V and J are TRBV7-2 and TRBJ2-7; 12 nucleotides match TRBD2. The ends lost 1 base at V and 9 bases at J; junction bases unmatched: 7. Germline V CDR1 and CDR2: SGHTA, FQGNSA. This CDR3 is 15 amino acids long. Written as DNA, the CDR3 is TGTGCCAGCAGCTTAGGACTAGCGGGAGATAAGGGGCAGTACTTC. Protein: CASSLGLAGDKGQYF.

The J gene is TRBJ2-7, the V gene TRBV12-3 or TRBV12-4, with TRBD1 matching 9 bases. The V segment lost 6 bases and the J segment 5 bases; nucleotides outside the gene matches: 11. The CDR3 spans 15 residues. Written as DNA, the CDR3 is TGTGCCAGCAGGGGATTCCGGGACAGGGCCCACGAGCAGTACTTC. This sequence encodes CASRGFRDRAHEQYF.

The V call is TRBV6-1, the J call TRBJ2-5, with D perhaps TRBD1 (6 bases). Germline assignment: CDR1 MNHNS and CDR2 SASEGT. V was shortened by 6 bases and J by 2 bases, with 16 bases between the two germline ends. There are 15 residues in the CDR3. The CDR3 protein is CASSSTGQPQETQYF. The CDR3, as DNA: TGTGCCAGCAGCTCCACTGGACAGCCTCAAGAGACCCAGTACTTC.

The gene calls are TRBV7-2 and TRBJ1-4; 8 positions agree with TRBD1. J lost 4 bases, V lost 4 bases, and 2 bases had no gene match. This CDR3 has 14 amino acids. Germline V gives CDR1 SGHTA, CDR2 FQGNSA. The chain's CDR3 is CASSSDRVNEKLFF. CDR3 nucleotides: TGTGCCAGCAGCTCGGACAGGGTTAATGAAAAACTGTTTTTT.